These 10 T cell receptor beta chains came from one sample sequenced in a study of graft-versus-host responses after intestinal transplantation. Libraries were prepared by immunoSEQ multiplex PCR; TCRdb keeps only in-frame clonotypes and omits some of them. The sample gives about 47,000 clones, roughly 94% of which show up once; about 1.6% is in the top ten. The material was PBMCs, obtained approximately 360 days after intestinal transplant. The receptors were gathered from a human patient who received an intestinal transplant, so some T cells may come from the graft donor.

The chain has TRBV9 and TRBJ1-3; D may be TRBD1 (6 bases). The length of the CDR3 is 14 residues. V was shortened by 4 bases and J by 7 bases, with 15 bases between the two germline ends. CDR1 is SGDLS and CDR2 is YYNGEE in the germline V gene. DNA of the CDR3: TGTGCCAGCAGCACCCGGACAGCCGACAACACCATATATTTT. Translating it yields CASSTRTADNTIYF.

The chain's CDR3 is CASSQDPGRDYTF. The CDR3 bases are TGCGCCAGCAGCCAAGATCCGGGCAGGGACTACACCTTC. The chain is built from TRBV4-1 and TRBJ1-2; possible D gene TRBD1, 5 bases. Germline V gene sequence: CDR1 MGHRA, CDR2 YSYEKL. The CDR3 runs 13 residues. V lost 0 bases and J 10 bases, leaving 12 bases between the germline ends.

The chain links TRBV6-5 to TRBJ1-4; D is perhaps TRBD1 (5 bases). CDR3 size: 15 residues. V dropped 4 bases and J dropped 1 base, with 10 bases sitting between them. Germline V gives CDR1 MNHEY, CDR2 SVGAGI. The CDR3 sequence is CASSSSGGTNEKLFF. The CDR3 DNA reads TGTGCCAGCAGTTCCTCGGGGGGAACTAATGAAAAACTGTTTTTT.

The genes are TRBV27 and TRBJ2-5; 12 nucleotides line up with TRBD2. After removal of 10 bases from V and 2 bases from J, the junction contained 8 bases not matched to a gene. The V gene's germline CDR1 is MNHEY and CDR2 SMNVEV (reference sequence). CDR3 length: 15 amino acids. Here the CDR3 reads CATTSGLAGQETQYF. CDR3 bases: TGTGCCACAACCAGCGGACTAGCGGGGCAAGAGACCCAGTACTTC.

This rearrangement joins TRBV18 to TRBJ2-1; D perhaps matches TRBD1 (6 bases). V dropped 7 bases and J dropped 2 bases, with 15 bases sitting between them. Germline CDR1 is KGHSH and CDR2 is LQKENI. The CDR3 loop spans 15 amino acids. Here the CDR3 DNA reads TGTGCCAGCTTGGGGGCCAGAAATCCCTACAATGAGCAGTTCTTC. It translates to CASLGARNPYNEQFF. The full variable domain, rest sourced from reference TRBV18 and TRBJ2-1, is NAGVMQNPRHLVRRRGQEARLRCSPMKGHSHVYWYRQLPEEGLKFMVYLQKENIIDESGMPKERFSAEFPKEGPSILRIQQVVRGDSAAYFCASLGARNPYNEQFFGPGTRLTVL.

In this sample, this clone turned up a few times. The rearrangement links TRBV11-1 to TRBJ2-3; the match to TRBD2 covers 11 bases. The V gene end was trimmed by 5 bases and the J gene end by 0 bases; junction bases not matched to a gene: 4. There are 16 residues in the CDR3. CDR1 and CDR2 from the germline V gene are SGHAT and FQDESV (reference sequence). DNA for the CDR3: TGTGCCAGCAGCCTCAGACTAGCGGGAAGCACAGATACGCAGTATTTT. Translated, it gives CASSLRLAGSTDTQYF.

This chain links TRBV27 with TRBJ2-7; D is unresolved. This CDR3 has 13 amino acids. With 6 bases removed from V and 1 base from J, the gap between germline ends came to 10 bases. The germline CDR1 and CDR2 sequences are MNHEY and SMNVEV (reference sequence). The CDR3 coding sequence is TGTGCCAGCAGGGTTTTGGGGTCCTACGAGCAGTACTTC. Amino acid sequence: CASRVLGSYEQYF.

The CDR3 nucleotides read TGTGCCAGCAGCTTAGGCCGGGGGAACTATGGCTACACCTTC. Protein sequence: CASSLGRGNYGYTF. The chain couples TRBV11-3 to TRBJ1-2; D possibly corresponds to TRBD1 (5 bases). The CDR3 covers 14 residues. The germline CDR1 and CDR2 sequences are SGHNT and YENEEA. The V end lost 1 base, the J end lost 2 bases, and 8 bases lay between the germline ends.

The chain employs TRBV10-1 and TRBJ2-7; 13 nucleotides align to TRBD2. The germline CDR1 and CDR2 sequences are WNHNN and SYGVQD (reference sequence). CDR3 length equals 15 residues. V was clipped by 3 bases and J by 5 bases; unmatched bases: 4. The DNA for the CDR3 is TGCGCCAGCAGTGAAGGACTAGCGGGAGTCAACGAGCAGTACTTC. Its translation: CASSEGLAGVNEQYF.

The gene calls are TRBV7-3 and TRBJ1-1; a weak D match, TRBD1 (6 bases). V was cut by 1 base and J by 3 bases, with 21 bases left in between. The CDR3 spans 18 residues. The germline CDR1 and CDR2 sequences are SGHTA and FQGTGA. This CDR3 is CASSLRGSGGFRDTEAFF. The CDR3 nucleotides read TGTGCCAGCAGCTTAAGAGGGAGTGGGGGCTTTCGGGACACTGAAGCTTTCTTT.